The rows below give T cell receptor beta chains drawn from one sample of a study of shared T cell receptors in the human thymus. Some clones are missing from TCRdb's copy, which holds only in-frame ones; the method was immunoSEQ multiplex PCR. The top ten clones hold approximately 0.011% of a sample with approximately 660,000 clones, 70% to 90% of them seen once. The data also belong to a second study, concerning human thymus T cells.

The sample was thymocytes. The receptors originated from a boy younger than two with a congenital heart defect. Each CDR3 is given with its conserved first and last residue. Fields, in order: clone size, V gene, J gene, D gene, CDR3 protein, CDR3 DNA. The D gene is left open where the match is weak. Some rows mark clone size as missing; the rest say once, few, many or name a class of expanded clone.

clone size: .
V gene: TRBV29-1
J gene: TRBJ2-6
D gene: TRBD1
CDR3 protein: CSVPFRDRNSGANVLTF
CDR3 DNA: TGCAGCGTTCCATTCCGGGACAGGAACTCTGGGGCCAACGTCCTGACTTTC

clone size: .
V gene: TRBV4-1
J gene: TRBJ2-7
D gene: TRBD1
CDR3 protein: CASSQGDRGSEQYF
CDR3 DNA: TGCGCCAGCAGCCAAGGGGACAGGGGCTCCGAGCAGTACTTC

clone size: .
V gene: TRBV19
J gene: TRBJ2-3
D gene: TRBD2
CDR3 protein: CASCDATAGFGTDTQYF
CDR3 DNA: TGTGCCAGCTGTGATGCGACAGCGGGGTTCGGCACAGATACGCAGTATTTT

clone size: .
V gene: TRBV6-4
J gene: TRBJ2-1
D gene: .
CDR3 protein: CASSGVPNSYNEQFF
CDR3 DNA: TGTGCCAGCAGTGGAGTCCCAAACTCCTACAATGAGCAGTTCTTC

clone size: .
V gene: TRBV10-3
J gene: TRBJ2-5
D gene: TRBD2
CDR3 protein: CAISDWLAGRETQYF
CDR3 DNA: TGTGCCATCAGTGACTGGCTAGCGGGACGAGAGACCCAGTACTTC

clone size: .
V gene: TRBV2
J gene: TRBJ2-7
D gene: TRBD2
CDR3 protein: CASSGPGGPHEQYF
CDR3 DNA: TGTGCCAGCAGTGGTCCGGGAGGGCCCCACGAGCAGTACTTC

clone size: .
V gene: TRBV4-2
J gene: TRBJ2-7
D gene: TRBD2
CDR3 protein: CASSQAGTSGKGEQYF
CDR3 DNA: TGTGCCAGCAGCCAAGCGGGGACTAGCGGGAAGGGCGAGCAGTACTTC

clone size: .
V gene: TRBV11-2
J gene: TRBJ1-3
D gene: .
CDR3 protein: CASSLNRDPDVVGNTIYF
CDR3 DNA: TGTGCCAGCAGCTTAAACAGGGACCCGGACGTAGTCGGAAACACCATATATTTT

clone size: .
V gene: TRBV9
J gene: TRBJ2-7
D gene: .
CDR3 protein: CAYPTPGTPSYEQYF
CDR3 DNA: TGTGCCTACCCCACCCCCGGGACACCTTCCTACGAGCAGTACTTC

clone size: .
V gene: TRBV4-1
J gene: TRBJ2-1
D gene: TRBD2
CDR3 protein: CASSPLIGAREHRAGGNEQFF
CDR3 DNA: TGCGCCAGCAGCCCCCTAATAGGGGCCAGGGAACATAGAGCGGGAGGCAATGAGCAGTTCTTC

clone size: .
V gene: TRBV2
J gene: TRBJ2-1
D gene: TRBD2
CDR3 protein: CASRRGTSGRDNEQFF
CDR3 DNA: TGTGCCAGCAGGAGGGGGACTAGCGGGAGGGACAATGAGCAGTTCTTC

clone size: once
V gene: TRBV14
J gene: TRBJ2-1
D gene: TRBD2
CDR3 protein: CASSQDEVAGAWTYNEQFF
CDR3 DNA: TGTGCCAGCAGCCAAGATGAGGTAGCGGGAGCATGGACCTACAATGAGCAGTTCTTC

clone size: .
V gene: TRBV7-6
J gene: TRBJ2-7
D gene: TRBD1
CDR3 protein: CASSLGRDRVNEQYF
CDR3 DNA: TGTGCCAGCAGCTTAGGAAGGGACAGGGTCAACGAGCAGTACTTC

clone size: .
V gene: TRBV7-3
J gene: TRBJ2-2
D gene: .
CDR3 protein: CASSWSRLPGELFF
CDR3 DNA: TGTGCCAGCAGCTGGAGTAGACTCCCCGGGGAGCTGTTTTTT

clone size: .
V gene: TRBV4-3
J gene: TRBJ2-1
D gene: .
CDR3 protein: CASSHIQGRPALPVNNEQFF
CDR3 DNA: TGCGCCAGCAGCCACATTCAGGGTCGTCCGGCGCTCCCCGTGAACAATGAGCAGTTCTTC

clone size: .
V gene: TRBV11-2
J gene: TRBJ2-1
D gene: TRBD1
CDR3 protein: CASSTDRVTTYNEQFF
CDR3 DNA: TGTGCCAGCAGCACCGACAGGGTAACGACTTACAATGAGCAGTTCTTC

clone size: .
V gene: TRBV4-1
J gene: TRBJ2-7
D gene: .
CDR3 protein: CASSQDLASIAYEQYF
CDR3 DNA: TGCGCCAGCAGCCAAGACCTGGCTAGCATTGCCTACGAGCAGTACTTC

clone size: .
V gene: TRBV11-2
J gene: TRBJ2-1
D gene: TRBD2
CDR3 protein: CASSRNRVGAGGYNEQFF
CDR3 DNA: TGTGCCAGCAGCAGAAACAGGGTTGGCGCGGGAGGTTACAATGAGCAGTTCTTC

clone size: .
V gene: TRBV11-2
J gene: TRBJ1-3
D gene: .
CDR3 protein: CASSLAPGPGNTIYF
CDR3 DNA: TGTGCCAGCAGCTTAGCGCCGGGTCCTGGAAACACCATATATTTT

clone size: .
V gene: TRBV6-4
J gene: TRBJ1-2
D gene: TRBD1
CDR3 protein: CASSDSPPGQEGYTF
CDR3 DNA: TGTGCCAGCAGTGACTCTCCTCCGGGACAGGAGGGCTACACCTTC

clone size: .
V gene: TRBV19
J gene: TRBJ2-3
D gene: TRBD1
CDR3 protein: CASSIYGTGGTDTQYF
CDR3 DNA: TGTGCCAGTAGTATTTATGGGACAGGGGGCACAGATACGCAGTATTTT

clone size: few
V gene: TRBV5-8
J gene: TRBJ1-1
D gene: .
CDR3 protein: CASSFGRMNTEAFF
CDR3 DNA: TGTGCCAGCAGCTTTGGGAGAATGAACACTGAAGCTTTCTTT

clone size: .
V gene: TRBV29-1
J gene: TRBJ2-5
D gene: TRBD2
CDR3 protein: CSVFWSGGAQSETQYF
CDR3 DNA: TGCAGCGTTTTTTGGAGCGGGGGGGCGCAGTCGGAGACCCAGTACTTC

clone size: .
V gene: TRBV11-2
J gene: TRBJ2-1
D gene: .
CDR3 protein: CASSLCQDPSRNEQFF
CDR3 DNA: TGTGCCAGCAGCTTATGCCAGGATCCTTCCCGCAATGAGCAGTTCTTC

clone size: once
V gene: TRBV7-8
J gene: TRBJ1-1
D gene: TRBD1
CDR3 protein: CASSAPKRDRVLDTEAFF
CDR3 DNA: TGTGCCAGCAGCGCCCCGAAGCGGGACAGGGTATTAGACACTGAAGCTTTCTTT

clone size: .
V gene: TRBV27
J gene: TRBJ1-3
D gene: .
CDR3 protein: CASSFRGSGNTIYF
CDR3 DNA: TGTGCCAGCAGTTTTCGGGGTTCTGGAAACACCATATATTTT

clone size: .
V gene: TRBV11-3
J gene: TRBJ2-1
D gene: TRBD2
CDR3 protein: CASSPWLAGEQFF
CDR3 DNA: TGTGCCAGCAGCCCCTGGCTAGCGGGGGAGCAGTTCTTC